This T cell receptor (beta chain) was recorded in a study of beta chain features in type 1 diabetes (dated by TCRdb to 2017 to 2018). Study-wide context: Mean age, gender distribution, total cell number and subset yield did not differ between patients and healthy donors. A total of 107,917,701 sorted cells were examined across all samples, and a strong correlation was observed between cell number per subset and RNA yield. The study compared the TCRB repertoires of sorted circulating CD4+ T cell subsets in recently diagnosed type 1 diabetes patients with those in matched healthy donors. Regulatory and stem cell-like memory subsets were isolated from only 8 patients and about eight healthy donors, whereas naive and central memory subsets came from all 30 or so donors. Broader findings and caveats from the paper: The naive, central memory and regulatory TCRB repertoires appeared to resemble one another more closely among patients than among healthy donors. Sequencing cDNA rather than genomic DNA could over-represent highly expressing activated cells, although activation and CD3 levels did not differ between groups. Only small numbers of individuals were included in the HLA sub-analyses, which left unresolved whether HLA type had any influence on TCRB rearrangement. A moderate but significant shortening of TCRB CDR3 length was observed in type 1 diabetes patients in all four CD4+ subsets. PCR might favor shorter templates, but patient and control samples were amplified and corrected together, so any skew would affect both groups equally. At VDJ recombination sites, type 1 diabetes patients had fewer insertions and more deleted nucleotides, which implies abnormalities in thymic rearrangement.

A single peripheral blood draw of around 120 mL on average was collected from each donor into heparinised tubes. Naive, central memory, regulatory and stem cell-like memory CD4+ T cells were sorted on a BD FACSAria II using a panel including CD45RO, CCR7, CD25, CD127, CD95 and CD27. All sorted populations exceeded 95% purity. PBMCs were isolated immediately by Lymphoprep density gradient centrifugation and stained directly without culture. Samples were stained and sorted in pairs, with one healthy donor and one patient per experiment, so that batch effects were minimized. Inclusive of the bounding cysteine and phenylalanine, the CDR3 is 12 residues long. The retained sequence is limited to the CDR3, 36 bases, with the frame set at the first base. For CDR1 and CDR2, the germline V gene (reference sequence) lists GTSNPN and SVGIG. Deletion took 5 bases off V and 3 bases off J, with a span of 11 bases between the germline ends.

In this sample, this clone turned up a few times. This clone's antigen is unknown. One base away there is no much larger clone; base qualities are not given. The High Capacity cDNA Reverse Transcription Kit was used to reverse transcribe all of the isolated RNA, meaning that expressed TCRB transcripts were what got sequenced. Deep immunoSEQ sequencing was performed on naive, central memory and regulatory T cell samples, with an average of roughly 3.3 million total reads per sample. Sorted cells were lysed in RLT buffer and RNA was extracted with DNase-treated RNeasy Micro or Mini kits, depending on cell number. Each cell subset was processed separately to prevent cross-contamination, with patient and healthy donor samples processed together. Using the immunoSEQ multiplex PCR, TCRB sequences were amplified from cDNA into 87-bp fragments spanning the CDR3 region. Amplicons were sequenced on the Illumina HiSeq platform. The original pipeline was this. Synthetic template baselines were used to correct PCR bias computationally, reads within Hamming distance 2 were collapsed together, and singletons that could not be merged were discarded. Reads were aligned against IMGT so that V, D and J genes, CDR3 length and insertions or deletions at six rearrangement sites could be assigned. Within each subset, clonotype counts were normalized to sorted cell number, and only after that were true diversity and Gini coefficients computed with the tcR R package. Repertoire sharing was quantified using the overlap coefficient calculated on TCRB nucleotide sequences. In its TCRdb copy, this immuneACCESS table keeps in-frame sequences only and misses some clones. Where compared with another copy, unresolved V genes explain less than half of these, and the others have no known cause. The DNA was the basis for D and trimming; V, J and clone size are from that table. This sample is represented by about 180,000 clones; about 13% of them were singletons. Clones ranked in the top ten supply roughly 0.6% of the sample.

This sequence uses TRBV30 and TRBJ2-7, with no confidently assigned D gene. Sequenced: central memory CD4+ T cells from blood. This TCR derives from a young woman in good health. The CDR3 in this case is CAWGPTVYEQYF. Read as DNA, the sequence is TGTGCCTGGGGGCCTACCGTCTACGAGCAGTACTTC.